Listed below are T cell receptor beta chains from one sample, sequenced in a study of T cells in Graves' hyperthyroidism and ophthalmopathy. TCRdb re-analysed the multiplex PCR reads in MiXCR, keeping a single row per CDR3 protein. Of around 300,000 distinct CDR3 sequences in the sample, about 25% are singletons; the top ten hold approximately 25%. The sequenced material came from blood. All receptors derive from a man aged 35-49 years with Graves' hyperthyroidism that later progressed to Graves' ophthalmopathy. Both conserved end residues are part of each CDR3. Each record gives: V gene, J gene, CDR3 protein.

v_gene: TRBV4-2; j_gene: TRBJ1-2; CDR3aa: CASSQDLSRGSNYGYTF
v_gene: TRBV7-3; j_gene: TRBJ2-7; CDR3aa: CASSLLEGYEQYF
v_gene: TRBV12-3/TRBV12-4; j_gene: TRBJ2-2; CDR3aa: CASSFVGYWELFF
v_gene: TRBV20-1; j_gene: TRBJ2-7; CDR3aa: CSARDSYYEQYF
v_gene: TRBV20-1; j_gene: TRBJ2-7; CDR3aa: CSASGGPYRYEQYF
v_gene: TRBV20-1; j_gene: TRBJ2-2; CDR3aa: CSVGLNTGELFF
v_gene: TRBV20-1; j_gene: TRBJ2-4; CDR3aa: CSAGSNIQYF
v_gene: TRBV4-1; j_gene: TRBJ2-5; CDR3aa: CASSLSTTQETQYF
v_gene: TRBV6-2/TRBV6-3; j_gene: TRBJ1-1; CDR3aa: CASSYRWATSTEAFF
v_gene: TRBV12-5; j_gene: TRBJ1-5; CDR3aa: CASAGTFSNQPQHF
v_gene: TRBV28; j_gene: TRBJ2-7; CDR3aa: CASSFTLAETSYEQYF
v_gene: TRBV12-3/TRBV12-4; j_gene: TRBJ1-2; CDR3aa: CASSQTTGARVYTF
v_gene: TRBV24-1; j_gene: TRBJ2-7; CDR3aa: CATSEAGTGAWEQYF
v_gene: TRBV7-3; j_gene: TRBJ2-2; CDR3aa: CASSLTGVGGELFF
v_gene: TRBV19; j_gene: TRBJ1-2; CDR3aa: CASSRAEGYTF
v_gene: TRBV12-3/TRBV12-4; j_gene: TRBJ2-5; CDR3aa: CASSLVGSGVVGETQYF
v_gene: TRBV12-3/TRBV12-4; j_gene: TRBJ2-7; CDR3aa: CASSLTSSSYEQYF
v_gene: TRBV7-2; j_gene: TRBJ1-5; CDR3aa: CASSYTANNNQPQHF
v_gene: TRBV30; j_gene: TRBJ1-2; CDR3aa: CAWMYRDRESRGYTF
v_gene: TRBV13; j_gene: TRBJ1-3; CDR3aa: CASSRRYGNTIYF
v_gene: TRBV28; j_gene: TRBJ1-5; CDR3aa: CASSSGDQPQHF
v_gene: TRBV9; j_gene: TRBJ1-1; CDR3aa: CASSLGAVVNTEAFF